This TCR beta chain was retrieved from a study of T cells expressing NK-cell markers (dated by TCRdb to about 2020). In terms of the full investigation: In sorted CD3+CD56+NKG2C+, CD3+CD56+NKG2C- and CD3+CD56-NKG2C+ T-cell subsets from several donors, TCR beta-chain repertoires were profiled. Of the eight sequenced donors, seven were found to be HCMV-seropositive and one was found to be HCMV-seronegative. All eight donors whose samples were sequenced were randomly selected healthy volunteers, three of them men and five women. The libraries were sequenced on Illumina HiSeq 2000/2500, MiSeq or NextSeq, producing 2 x 150 bp reads.

Via the germline V gene, CDR1 is MGHRA and CDR2 YSYEKL. Including cysteine and phenylalanine, the CDR3 has 14 amino acids. A DNA sequence was not provided. Sequencing used an Illumina HiSeq 2000. TCR beta cDNA libraries were prepared using 5'RACE template switching, which introduced a universal primer site and unique molecular identifiers. cDNA synthesis was primed from the TCR beta constant segment and was followed by two successive PCR amplification steps. The authors' pipeline ran thus. MIGEC was used to demultiplex reads and group reads by UMI, and MiTCR was used to assemble and quantify clonotypes. To remove erroneous sequences, TCR cDNA sequences were retained only when supported by two or more reads. The tcR package was used for downstream repertoire analysis, and clonotypes were matched across fractions by CDR3 nucleotide sequence plus V segment. VDJmatch was used to annotate antigen specificity against VDJdb, with one amino acid substitution in CDR3 permitted. Once TCRdb had reprocessed the reads, it stored one entry per CDR3 protein sequence and supplied no DNA. TCRdb, not the original authors, processed these V and J calls. The table kept for this sample lists 150,000 to 180,000 distinct CDR3 sequences. 37% of the sample is taken by the ten largest.

In the case of this clonotype: Its specific antigen is unknown.

HCMV serostatus was determined by detecting HCMV-specific IgG in serum with a commercial ELISA kit. Ficoll density gradient centrifugation was used to isolate peripheral blood mononuclear cells from blood. Study-level results and caveats: For over five donors, the dominant CD3+CD56+NKG2C+ clonotypes were among the top 10 CD8+ clonotypes and accounted for roughly 1.0-8% of CD8+ T cells. Whether the expanded NKG2C-expressing T cell clones were specific for HCMV antigens was left unclear. Those dominant clonotypes were again the most abundant among CD3+CD56-NKG2C+ cells in a handful of donors, at about 25-65%.

This chain is built from TRBV4-1 and TRBJ2-7. Input material: blood T cells: a sorted CD56 or NKG2C T cell subset, CD4+ or CD8+ T cells, or bulk PBMC T cells (not recorded which). The clonotype originates from a woman in her forties or fifties in good health. Donor details come from another sample of the same person, matched by shared clones. For the CDR3, the sequence is CASSQRLASYEQYF.